Below, 21 T cell receptor beta chains from the same sample are listed, as sequenced in a study of blood T cell repertoires in COVID-19. Only in-frame clones appear in the TCRdb table, and some are missing; sequencing was by immunoSEQ multiplex PCR. The sample consists of a few hundred thousand clones, roughly 90% of them appearing once. Sequencing input: peripheral blood. All receptors come from a man aged 40-55 years with acute or convalescent COVID-19.

The V gene is TRBV5-4, the J gene TRBJ2-5; 9 bases line up with TRBD1. V was clipped by 6 bases and J by 3 bases; unmatched bases: 9. The CDR3 has 15 residues. Germline V gene data show CDR1 as SGHNT and CDR2 as YYREEE (reference sequence). As DNA, the CDR3 is TGTGCCAGCAACCCGGGGACAGGGTGGAAAGAGACCCAGTACTTC. It specifies CASNPGTGWKETQYF. Using reference TRBV5-4 and TRBJ2-5 for the parts outside the CDR3, the full variable domain is ETGVTQSPTHLIKTRGQQVTLRCSSQSGHNTVSWYQQALGQGPQFIFQYYREEENGRGNFPPRFSGLQFPNYSSELNVNALELDDSALYLCASNPGTGWKETQYFGPGTRLLVL.

CDR3 loop: CASSRPGHSGETQYF. DNA of the CDR3: TGTGCCAGCAGCCGACCGGGTCATTCGGGGGAGACCCAGTACTTC. This chain joins TRBV7-8 and TRBJ2-5, with D perhaps TRBD2 (5 bases). There are 15 residues in the CDR3. The V and J ends lost 5 bases and 5 bases respectively, with 18 bases between them. In germline, CDR1 is SGHVS, CDR2 FQNEAQ. The whole variable domain, filled in from reference TRBV7-8 and TRBJ2-5, reads GAGVSQSPRYKVAKRGQDVALRCDPISGHVSLFWYQQALGQGPEFLTYFQNEAQLDKSGLPSDRFFAERPEGSVSTLKIQRTQQEDSAVYLCASSRPGHSGETQYFGPGTRLLVL.

V gene TRBV7-8 combines with J gene TRBJ2-3, with TRBD2 identical over 8 bases. The germline gives CDR1 SGHVS, CDR2 FQNEAQ. The CDR3 is 15 amino acids. Trimming took 5 bases from V and 5 from J; bases not matched to a gene: 9. The CDR3 protein is CASSRPGGGIDTQYF. In DNA, the CDR3 is TGTGCCAGCAGCCGGCCGGGGGGGGGAATAGATACGCAGTATTTT.

The chain is built from TRBV7-9 and TRBJ2-1; 15 bases match TRBD2. Trimming at V came to 4 bases and at J to 4 bases, leaving 11 bases not matched to a gene. This CDR3 region has 19 residues. Germline V gives CDR1 SEHNR, CDR2 FQNEAQ (reference sequence). In DNA, the CDR3 is TGTGCCAGCAGCTCAGACCTGGGACTAGCGGGGGGAGTTTACAATGAGCAGTTCTTC. The encoded protein is CASSSDLGLAGGVYNEQFF.

The chain couples TRBV7-2 to TRBJ1-2; 9 bases match TRBD1. The CDR3 is made up of 13 amino acids. Germline assignment: CDR1 SGHTA and CDR2 FQGNSA. V lost 1 base, J lost 6 bases, and 0 bases stayed unmatched. The CDR3 spells CASSLGTGDGYTF. CDR3 coding DNA: TGTGCCAGCAGCTTAGGGACAGGGGATGGCTACACCTTC.

This chain links TRBV28 with TRBJ1-5; D gene uncertain. V was cut by 6 bases and J by 6 bases, with 9 bases left in between. CDR1 MDHEN and CDR2 SYDVKM come from the germline V gene. The CDR3 consists of 12 residues. CDR3 protein: CASRSGTQPQHF. Written as DNA, the CDR3 is TGTGCCAGCAGGTCGGGTACTCAGCCCCAGCATTTT.

V and J are TRBV7-9 and TRBJ1-1; tentatively, D is TRBD1 (5 bases). The CDR3 covers 13 residues. Looked up from germline, CDR1 is SEHNR and CDR2 is FQNEAQ (reference sequence). Deletions cut 3 bases from V and 3 bases from J, with 8 bases between. In nucleotides, the CDR3 is TGTGCCAGCAGCTTCGGGGGTGACACTGAAGCTTTCTTT. It specifies CASSFGGDTEAFF.

This CDR3 is CASSPLAGQGFRQETQYF. CDR3 DNA: TGTGCCAGCTCACCACTCGCGGGACAGGGGTTCCGACAAGAGACCCAGTACTTC. The V and J genes are TRBV18 and TRBJ2-5; 10 nucleotides line up with TRBD1. J gave up 2 bases and V 1 base, and 10 bases lay outside the gene matches. Germline V CDR1 and CDR2: KGHSH, LQKENI. The CDR3 totals 18 residues.

V usage is TRBV6-5 and J usage is TRBJ2-3, with D perhaps TRBD1 (5 bases). Trimming removed 2 bases from V and 0 bases from J, with 9 bases in between. CDR1 is MNHEY, CDR2 SVGAGI, per germline. This CDR3 spans 15 amino acids. CDR3 protein: CASSYGAASTDTQYF. The CDR3 nucleotides read TGTGCCAGCAGTTACGGGGCAGCTAGCACAGATACGCAGTATTTT.

In this sample, this clone turned up a few times. V is TRBV19 and J is TRBJ1-2; no clear D gene. The CDR3 is made up of 12 amino acids. V was shortened by 4 bases and J by 0 bases, with 3 bases between the two germline ends. Germline CDR1 is LNHDA and CDR2 is SQIVND (reference sequence). CDR3 coding DNA: TGTGCCAGTAGTAGAGCTAACTATGGCTACACCTTC. This encodes CASSRANYGYTF.

The chain carries TRBV2 and TRBJ1-1, with a tentative D call TRBD1 (5 bases). CDR3 length: 14 residues. V dropped 4 bases and J dropped 5 bases, with 14 bases sitting between them. The germline V gene encodes CDR1 SNHLY and CDR2 FYNNEI. This CDR3 is CASSVIGEGTEAFF. The CDR3 DNA sequence: TGTGCCAGCAGTGTTATCGGGGAGGGGACTGAAGCTTTCTTT.

The rearrangement uses TRBV6-2 or TRBV6-3 and TRBJ1-5; D unclear. The V end lost 4 bases, the J end lost 4 bases, and 17 bases lay between the germline ends. Germline-derived CDR1 and CDR2 are MNHEY and SVGEGT. The CDR3 sequence is 16 residues long. The CDR3 DNA is TGTGCCAGCAGTTCCGGGGTAATGTCCCGGAATCAGCCCCAGCATTTT. This gives the protein CASSSGVMSRNQPQHF.

The chain links TRBV30 to TRBJ1-4; D not certain. Trimming stripped 0 bases from V and 1 base from J, with 9 bases between. The germline CDR1 and CDR2 sequences are GTSNPN and SVGIG (reference sequence). CDR3 size: 15 residues. The CDR3 sequence: CAWSVTSGTNEKLFF. The CDR3, as DNA: TGTGCCTGGAGTGTTACGAGTGGAACTAATGAAAAACTGTTTTTT.

V is TRBV2 and J is TRBJ2-1; 10 nucleotides line up with TRBD2. Germline CDR1 is SNHLY and CDR2 is FYNNEI. The junction had 3 bases not matched to a gene; V was cut back by 1 base and J by 3 bases. The CDR3 spans 16 residues. The CDR3 reads CASSEVASGSYNEQFF. CDR3 nucleotides: TGTGCCAGCAGTGAAGTGGCTAGCGGGAGCTACAATGAGCAGTTCTTC.

This chain links TRBV19 with TRBJ2-6, with 9 nucleotides matching TRBD1. The CDR3 length is 22 residues. Germline lookup yields CDR1 LNHDA and CDR2 SQIVND (reference sequence). V was pared by 9 bases and J by 2 bases, with 26 bases of the junction left unmatched. CDR3 nucleotides: TGTGCCAGCGCCCGGGTGAGGTATATAATAGGACAGGGGCATCCTGGGGCCAACGTCCTGACTTTC. Its protein product is CASARVRYIIGQGHPGANVLTF.

Only a few counts were recorded for this clone. The V call is TRBV29-1, the J call TRBJ1-2; no firm D call. V gave up 4 bases and J gave up 6 bases, with 15 bases separating them. The CDR3 is 13 amino acids. Germline-derived CDR1 and CDR2 are SQVTM and ANQGSEA. The CDR3 bases are TGCAGCGTTGGTGAAAGACCCGGAGATGGCTACACCTTC. Its protein is CSVGERPGDGYTF.

The rearrangement uses TRBV6-5 and TRBJ1-1, with TRBD1 as a possible D gene (5 bases). The CDR3 extends over 12 amino acids. V lost 6 bases and J 7 bases, leaving 12 bases between the germline ends. Germline V gene sequence: CDR1 MNHEY, CDR2 SVGAGI. The CDR3: CASRFFGGEAFF. CDR3 in DNA: TGTGCCAGCAGGTTCTTCGGGGGTGAAGCTTTCTTT.

J is TRBJ1-4 and V is TRBV19, with 9 nucleotides matching TRBD1. Germline assignment: CDR1 LNHDA and CDR2 SQIVND (reference sequence). The CDR3 sequence is 14 residues long. V dropped 6 bases and J dropped 8; count of bases not matched to a gene: 7. CDR3 sequence: CASSRDREGEKLFF. The CDR3 DNA is TGTGCCAGTAGCAGGGACAGGGAAGGCGAAAAACTGTTTTTT.

The chain is built from TRBV6-2 or TRBV6-3 and TRBJ2-7; 8 bases map to TRBD1. CDR3 length equals 15 residues. Germline V gene lookup returns CDR1 MNHEY and CDR2 SVGEGT. J gave up 5 bases and V 6 bases, and 12 bases lay outside the gene matches. This chain's CDR3 is CASSQGQGDVHEQYF. In DNA form, the CDR3 reads TGTGCCAGCAGCCAAGGACAGGGTGACGTCCACGAGCAGTACTTC.

The chain uses TRBV6-1 and TRBJ1-6, with TRBD1 matching over 7 bases. The trim removed 2 bases at V and 0 bases at J, leaving 13 bases unmatched. The CDR3 contains 20 residues. CDR1 and CDR2 (germline): MNHNS, SASEGT. The CDR3 region is CASSERGDRSSFSYNSPLHF. The CDR3 coding sequence is TGTGCCAGCAGTGAAAGGGGGGACAGATCTAGTTTCTCCTATAATTCACCCCTCCACTTT.

J is TRBJ2-6 and V is TRBV6-2 or TRBV6-3; D might be TRBD2 (7 bases). The germline V gene has CDR1 MNHEY and CDR2 SVGEGT. Trimming took 2 bases from V and 7 from J, leaving 18 bases between them. This CDR3 region has 17 residues. The CDR3 bases are TGTGCCAGCAGTTACCTGGGAGGGGGAACTGTAGCCAACGTCCTGACTTTC. Its translation: CASSYLGGGTVANVLTF.